These 32 T cell receptor beta chains were all obtained from the same sample, sequenced in a study of T cell responses to AZD1222 COVID-19 vaccine. Profiled with immunoSEQ multiplex PCR; TCRdb holds only in-frame clones, not every one. The table shows around 30,000 clones, with about 89% occurring only once. Sequences were derived from peripheral blood, sampled on day 0 of AZD1222 vaccination. These receptor sequences come from an adult in good health.

This chain uses TRBV6-5 with TRBJ1-3; 7 nucleotides match TRBD1. J gave up 0 bases and V 6 bases, and 2 bases lay outside the gene matches. The V gene's germline CDR1 is MNHEY and CDR2 SVGAGI. The CDR3 is 14 amino acids. The CDR3 DNA reads as TGTGCCAGCAGAGGGACAGACTCTGGAAACACCATATATTTT. Its protein product is CASRGTDSGNTIYF.

The chain's CDR3 is CASSVGYGYTF. The DNA for the CDR3 is TGCGCCAGCTCTGTCGGATATGGCTACACCTTC. V usage is TRBV5-1 and J usage is TRBJ1-2; D not certain. Trimming left V 7 bases short and J 5 bases short, with 9 bases between. CDR3 length: 11 residues. CDR1 SGHRS and CDR2 YFSETQ come from the germline V gene.

This clone was counted a few times. The CDR3 region is CASSQDTAGLSTEAFF. Here the CDR3 DNA reads TGTGCCAGCAGCCAAGATACGGCAGGGTTGTCCACTGAAGCTTTCTTT. J is TRBJ1-1 and V is TRBV3-1 (or the pseudogene TRBV3-2); maybe TRBD1 (5 bases). The CDR3 totals 16 residues. In germline, CDR1 is LGHDT, CDR2 YNNKEL (reference sequence). Trimming shortened V by 0 bases and J by 4 bases, and 15 bases separated the two germline ends.

In its sample, this clone was seen once. The V and J genes are TRBV7-9 and TRBJ2-3, with 12 bases identical to TRBD1. Trimming cost V 4 bases and J 3 bases; bases outside gene matches: 5. Germline CDR1 is SEHNR and CDR2 is FQNEAQ (reference sequence). The CDR3 has 16 amino acids. CDR3 sequence (DNA): TGTGCCAGCAGCTCGGGACAGGGGGCTAGAACAGATACGCAGTATTTT. Translation: CASSSGQGARTDTQYF. Drawing the rest from reference TRBV7-9 and TRBJ2-3, the complete variable domain is DTGVSQNPRHKITKRGQNVTFRCDPISEHNRLYWYRQTLGQGPEFLTYFQNEAQLEKSRLLSDRFSAERPKGSFSTLEIQRTEQGDSAMYLCASSSGQGARTDTQYFGPGTRLTVL.

The chain recombines TRBV25-1 with TRBJ1-4; no reliable D call. The CDR3 contains 13 residues. From germline, CDR1 is MGHDK and CDR2 SYGVNS. The V end lost 4 bases, the J end lost 8 bases, and 11 bases lay between the germline ends. CDR3 coding DNA: TGTGCCAGCAGTGCGGGAGGGAGGGAAAAACTGTTTTTT. Its translation is CASSAGGREKLFF.

V and J are TRBV20-1 and TRBJ2-7; D remains unclear. V dropped 3 bases and J dropped 5 bases, with 14 bases sitting between them. Germline V gene sequence: CDR1 DFQATT, CDR2 SNEGSKA (reference sequence). This CDR3 is 13 amino acids long. CDR3 amino acids: CSASLPRRDEQYF. CDR3 DNA: TGCAGTGCTAGTTTACCTCGACGGGACGAGCAGTACTTC.

The chain is built from TRBV12-5 and TRBJ2-7; D uncertain. Germline values: CDR1 LGHNT, CDR2 FRNRAP. The V and J ends lost 2 bases and 3 bases respectively, with 5 bases between them. The CDR3 has 12 amino acids. The CDR3 protein is CASGLNSYEQYF. The CDR3 DNA reads as TGTGCTAGTGGTTTGAACAGCTACGAGCAGTACTTC.

This chain joins TRBV5-1 and TRBJ1-5; D not resolved. Looked up from germline, CDR1 is SGHRS and CDR2 is YFSETQ. Deletions cut 1 base from V and 2 bases from J, with 4 bases between. The CDR3 spans 13 residues. The CDR3 region has the DNA TGCGCCAGCAGCTTGTACGGCAATCAGCCCCAGCATTTT. Protein product: CASSLYGNQPQHF.

The J gene is TRBJ1-4, the V gene TRBV4-3, with D maybe TRBD1 (6 bases). Germline assignment: CDR1 LGHNA and CDR2 YSLEER. The length of the CDR3 is 15 residues. V was shortened by 4 bases and J by 4 bases, with 13 bases between the two germline ends. The CDR3 region has the DNA TGCGCCAGCAGCCTCCTGACAGGCGATAATGAAAAACTGTTTTTT. Its translation: CASSLLTGDNEKLFF.

The chain uses TRBV27 and TRBJ1-6; possible D gene TRBD1, 5 bases. The CDR3 totals 14 residues. Germline CDR1 MNHEY, CDR2 SMNVEV (reference sequence). V lost 9 bases and J 8 bases, leaving 17 bases between the germline ends. Here the CDR3 DNA reads TGTGCCAGGAAGGTATCAGGGTCTGATTCACCCCTCCACTTT. Its protein is CARKVSGSDSPLHF.

The chain recombines TRBV5-1 with TRBJ1-2; TRBD1 aligns across 8 bases. V shed 4 bases and J 14 bases; nucleotides not matched to a gene: 10. This CDR3 is 12 amino acids long. Germline lookup yields CDR1 SGHRS and CDR2 YFSETQ. The CDR3 DNA reads as TGCGCCAGCAGCCTAGGACAGGGTGAAAGGACCTTC. It translates to CASSLGQGERTF.

The chain recombines TRBV11-2 with TRBJ2-1; D not resolved. Trimming shortened V by 5 bases and J by 2 bases, and 10 bases separated the two germline ends. The CDR3 has 14 amino acids. Germline assignment: CDR1 SGHAT and CDR2 FQNNGV. CDR3 in amino acids: CASSLPLPYNEQFF. DNA for the CDR3: TGTGCCAGCAGCCTTCCTCTGCCCTACAATGAGCAGTTCTTC. The full variable domain, its missing parts supplied by reference TRBV11-2 and TRBJ2-1, is EAGVAQSPRYKIIEKRQSVAFWCNPISGHATLYWYQQILGQGPKLLIQFQNNGVVDDSQLPKDRFSAERLKGVDSTLKIQPAKLEDSAVYLCASSLPLPYNEQFFGPGTRLTVL.

CDR3 nucleotides: TGTGCCAGCAGCCCCGGGACAGGGGCACCTTATGGCTACACCTTC. Translating it yields CASSPGTGAPYGYTF. This chain joins TRBV7-2 and TRBJ1-2; 10 bases align to TRBD1. Germline V gene data show CDR1 as SGHTA and CDR2 as FQGNSA. There are 15 residues in the CDR3. J gave up 5 bases and V 5 bases, and 8 bases lay outside the gene matches. The full variable domain, with the rest looked up from reference TRBV7-2 and TRBJ1-2, is GAGVSQSPSNKVTEKGKDVELRCDPISGHTALYWYRQSLGQGLEFLIYFQGNSAPDKSGLPSDRFSAERTGGSVSTLTIQRTQQEDSAVYLCASSPGTGAPYGYTFGSGTRLTVV.

This clone was detected a few times. The chain couples TRBV5-4 to TRBJ2-7, with D possibly matching TRBD1 (6 bases). The CDR3 length is 14 residues. Germline CDR1 SGHNT, CDR2 YYREEE (reference sequence). V lost 0 bases and J 5 bases, leaving 12 bases between the germline ends. The CDR3 sequence: CASSLARQVHEQYF. CDR3 sequence (DNA): TGTGCCAGCAGCTTGGCCCGACAGGTCCACGAGCAGTACTTC.

The V and J genes are TRBV2 and TRBJ1-5; TRBD1 aligns across 8 bases. CDR1 and CDR2 (germline): SNHLY, FYNNEI. Trimming took 6 bases from V and 1 from J; bases not matched to a gene: 5. The CDR3 length is 15 residues. The CDR3 DNA follows: TGTGCCAGCAGCCCGAACAGGGGGAGCAATCAGCCCCAGCATTTT. Its translation: CASSPNRGSNQPQHF. Complete variable domain (other parts from reference TRBV2 and TRBJ1-5): EPEVTQTPSHQVTQMGQEVILRCVPISNHLYFYWYRQILGQKVEFLVSFYNNEISEKSEIFDDQFSVERPDGSNFTLKIRSTKLEDSAMYFCASSPNRGSNQPQHFGDGTRLSIL.

The chain joins TRBV7-8 to TRBJ1-1, with D unresolved. V was pared by 5 bases and J by 1 base, with 14 bases between. Germline V CDR1 and CDR2: SGHVS, FQNEAQ. CDR3 size: 15 residues. CDR3 sequence: CASSQLANRNTEAFF. The CDR3 DNA reads TGTGCCAGCAGCCAACTCGCTAATAGGAACACTGAAGCTTTCTTT.

V gene TRBV6-1 combines with J gene TRBJ1-5, with 9 bases aligning to TRBD1. CDR1 MNHNS and CDR2 SASEGT come from the germline V gene. The CDR3 spans 19 residues. V lost 2 bases to trimming and J lost 2 bases; unmatched junction nucleotides: 13. The CDR3 nucleotides are TGTGCCAGCAGTGAAAAAGGGACAGGGTCTGGACTGGGCAATCAGCCCCAGCATTTT. Translation: CASSEKGTGSGLGNQPQHF.

The V and J genes are TRBV4-3 and TRBJ1-5; D might be TRBD1 (5 bases). CDR1 LGHNA and CDR2 YSLEER come from the germline V gene. The ends were cut back, 1 base at V and 4 bases at J, with 11 bases in the middle. The CDR3 sequence is 15 residues long. CDR3 DNA sequence: TGCGCCAGCAGCCAAGGGGGCGGGGCGAATCAGCCCCAGCATTTT. Protein product: CASSQGGGANQPQHF.

CDR3 residues: CASMPGGFDEQFF. In DNA form, the CDR3 reads TGTGCCAGCATGCCCGGGGGGTTCGATGAGCAGTTCTTC. This chain joins TRBV12-3 or TRBV12-4 and TRBJ2-1; 7 bases line up with TRBD2. The V and J ends lost 7 bases and 8 bases, in that order; junction bases with no gene match: 8. The CDR3 extends over 13 amino acids.

This chain joins TRBV5-4 and TRBJ2-7; D is uncertain. Per the germline V gene, CDR1 is SGHNT and CDR2 is YYREEE (reference sequence). The CDR3 sequence is 14 residues long. V was trimmed by 5 bases and J by 0 bases, leaving 12 bases between them. The CDR3 sequence is CASSDAGSSYEQYF. The CDR3 DNA is TGTGCCAGCAGTGATGCCGGGTCCTCCTACGAGCAGTACTTC.

The rearrangement uses TRBV11-2 and TRBJ2-7, with 7 bases that match TRBD2. Germline V gene data show CDR1 as SGHAT and CDR2 as FQNNGV. V was clipped by 5 bases and J by 8 bases; unmatched bases: 9. This CDR3 is built from 13 residues. CDR3 nucleotides: TGTGCCAGCAGCCCTCTAGCGGTCGGGCAGCAGTACTTC. This codes for CASSPLAVGQQYF.

CDR3 nucleotides: TGTGCCAGCAATCCTCTCTATAGCAATCAGCCCCAGCATTTT. As protein: CASNPLYSNQPQHF. The chain is built from TRBV6-5 and TRBJ1-5, with no clear D. Germline V gene lookup returns CDR1 MNHEY and CDR2 SVGAGI. Trimming took 7 bases from V and 0 from J, leaving 10 bases between them. The CDR3 spans 14 residues.

The chain carries TRBV19 and TRBJ1-2; TRBD1 agrees at 7 bases. Germline V gives CDR1 LNHDA, CDR2 SQIVND (reference sequence). The J segment lost 0 bases and the V segment lost 3 bases, leaving 7 bases of the junction unmatched. The CDR3 covers 16 residues. The DNA of the CDR3 is TGTGCCAGTAGTATCCACGGGACAGCCTCTAACTATGGCTACACCTTC. Protein: CASSIHGTASNYGYTF. Drawing the rest from reference TRBV19 and TRBJ1-2, the complete variable domain is DGGITQSPKYLFRKEGQNVTLSCEQNLNHDAMYWYRQDPGQGLRLIYYSQIVNDFQKGDIAEGYSVSREKKESFPLTVTSAQKNPTAFYLCASSIHGTASNYGYTFGSGTRLTVV.

This clone has only one observation. The chain employs TRBV29-1 and TRBJ1-2, with D uncertain. Germline values: CDR1 SQVTM, CDR2 ANQGSEA. V was trimmed by 5 bases and J by 6 bases, leaving 13 bases between them. This CDR3 spans 12 amino acids. The DNA for the CDR3 is TGCAGCGTTTCGGACGGAGGGAATGGCTACACCTTC. Translation gives CSVSDGGNGYTF.

V gene TRBV5-6 combines with J gene TRBJ1-2; D not certain. The germline CDR1 and CDR2 sequences are SGHDT and YYEEEE. Trimming took off 4 bases at V and 2 bases at J, with 12 bases between the two ends. There are 14 residues in the CDR3. As DNA, the CDR3 is TGTGCCAGCAGCGGTAACAGCCTAAACTATGGCTACACCTTC. It is translated as CASSGNSLNYGYTF.

The rearrangement links TRBV6-5 to TRBJ1-2; 9 bases map to TRBD1. The CDR3 is 13 residues long. Germline V gene data show CDR1 as MNHEY and CDR2 as SVGAGI. V shed 6 bases, J shed 7 bases, and the junction held 6 bases outside the gene matches. The CDR3 DNA reads as TGTGCCAGCAGCTGGACAGGGGATGGTGGCTACACCTTC. As protein: CASSWTGDGGYTF.

The chain recombines TRBV7-6 with TRBJ2-5, with TRBD1 identical over 12 bases. The germline V gene has CDR1 SGHVS and CDR2 FNYEAQ. Germline trimming cut 2 bases from V and 1 base from J; bases unmatched to any gene: 8. This CDR3 comprises 18 residues. DNA of the CDR3: TGTGCCAGCAGCTTATGGGGACAGGGGGCCGCTTTCCAAGAGACCCAGTACTTC. This gives the protein CASSLWGQGAAFQETQYF.

J is TRBJ2-5 and V is TRBV29-1, with 8 bases aligning to TRBD1. The trim removed 7 bases at V and 5 bases at J, leaving 9 bases unmatched. Germline V gives CDR1 SQVTM, CDR2 ANQGSEA. This CDR3 contains 13 residues. CDR3: CSEAGGLGETQYF. CDR3 nucleotide sequence: TGCAGCGAAGCAGGGGGCCTGGGGGAGACCCAGTACTTC.

This clone was seen a few times. The V call is TRBV6-5, the J call TRBJ1-2; D is undetermined. Germline V gene data show CDR1 as MNHEY and CDR2 as SVGAGI. V lost 0 bases, J lost 4 bases, and 9 bases lay in between. This CDR3 is built from 14 residues. Here the CDR3 DNA reads TGTGCCAGCAGTTACTCGACTGGCGGCTATGGCTACACCTTC. Translated: CASSYSTGGYGYTF.

This chain uses TRBV7-8 with TRBJ2-6, with 11 bases that match TRBD1. The germline CDR1 and CDR2 sequences are SGHVS and FQNEAQ. The CDR3 covers 17 residues. V lost 3 bases, J lost 4 bases, and 5 bases stayed unmatched. CDR3 loop: CASSFGQGAFGANVLTF. In DNA, the CDR3 is TGTGCCAGCAGCTTCGGACAGGGGGCGTTCGGGGCCAACGTCCTGACTTTC.

The chain joins TRBV19 to TRBJ1-5, with 7 bases matching TRBD1. This CDR3 comprises 15 residues. The ends lost 7 bases at V and 7 bases at J; junction bases unmatched: 13. Germline-derived CDR1 and CDR2 are LNHDA and SQIVND (reference sequence). CDR3 amino acids: CASTLLGGLGQPQHF. The CDR3 bases are TGTGCCAGTACCCTCCTAGGGGGCCTCGGGCAGCCCCAGCATTTT. The full variable domain, with the rest looked up from reference TRBV19 and TRBJ1-5, is DGGITQSPKYLFRKEGQNVTLSCEQNLNHDAMYWYRQDPGQGLRLIYYSQIVNDFQKGDIAEGYSVSREKKESFPLTVTSAQKNPTAFYLCASTLLGGLGQPQHFGDGTRLSIL.

This clone has a single count. This chain links TRBV19 with TRBJ2-2; weak D call: TRBD1 (6 bases). Trimming cost V 5 bases and J 9 bases, with 19 bases left between them. Looked up from germline, CDR1 is LNHDA and CDR2 is SQIVND (reference sequence). This CDR3 spans 15 amino acids. The CDR3 loop is CASSYLRGPRRELFF. CDR3 sequence (DNA): TGTGCCAGTAGTTACCTCAGGGGCCCGAGGCGGGAGCTGTTTTTT.